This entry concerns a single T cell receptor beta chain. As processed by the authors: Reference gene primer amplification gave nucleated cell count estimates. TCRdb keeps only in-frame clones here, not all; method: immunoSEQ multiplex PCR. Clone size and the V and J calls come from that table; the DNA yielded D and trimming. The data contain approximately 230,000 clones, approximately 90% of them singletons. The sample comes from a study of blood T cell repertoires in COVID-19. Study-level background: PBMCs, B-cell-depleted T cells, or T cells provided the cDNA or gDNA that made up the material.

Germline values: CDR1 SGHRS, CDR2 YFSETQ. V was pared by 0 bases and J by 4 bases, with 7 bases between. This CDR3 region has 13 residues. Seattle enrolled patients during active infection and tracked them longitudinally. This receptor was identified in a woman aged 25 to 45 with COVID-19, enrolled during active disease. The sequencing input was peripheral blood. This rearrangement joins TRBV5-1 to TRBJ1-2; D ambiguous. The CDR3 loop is CASSLEAGYGYTF. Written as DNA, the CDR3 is TGCGCCAGCAGCTTGGAGGCAGGCTATGGCTACACCTTC.